The text below deals with one TCR beta chain. This specimen comes from a study of blood T cell repertoires in COVID-19. Here immunoSEQ multiplex PCR was the method, and the copy in TCRdb shows in-frame clones only, minus some. Seen here are a few hundred thousand clones, around nine tenths observed once, and the top ten hold roughly 3%. Trimming removed 5 bases at V and 4 bases at J, with 24 bases between. This CDR3 region has 17 residues. Germline lookup yields CDR1 SGHRS and CDR2 YFSETQ. The sample consisted of peripheral blood. This sequence was found in a man in his sixties with acute or convalescent COVID-19. V usage is TRBV5-1 and J usage is TRBJ1-2; D is unclear. In DNA, the CDR3 is TGCGCCAGCAGTGTGGGCCCCTTGGAGGGAGAGGTCTATGGCTACACCTTC. This encodes CASSVGPLEGEVYGYTF.